Listed below are T cell receptor beta chains from one sample, sequenced in a study of CD8 T cells in ankylosing spondylitis. TCRdb ran MiXCR on the 5' RACE reads and lists one entry per CDR3 protein. The table records 380,000 or so distinct CDR3 sequences, approximately 20% of them present only once. Material: blood, either unsorted or a sorted T cell fraction (not recorded which). The source of these receptors is a male donor with ankylosing spondylitis or in good health (not recorded which). The CDR3 runs from the conserved cysteine through the conserved F or W. The order of the fields is clone size, J gene, D gene, V gene, CDR3 protein, CDR3 DNA. D genes are given only for firm matches. Clone size is not always given. Where it is, it says once, few, many or a class for expanded clones.

abundance: few; j_gene: TRBJ1-1; d_gene: NA; v_gene: TRBV29-1; CDR3aa: CSTGEVGEAFF; CDR3nt: TGCAGCACCGGTGAAGTGGGGGAAGCTTTCTTT
abundance: many; j_gene: TRBJ2-7; d_gene: TRBD1; v_gene: TRBV6-1; CDR3aa: CASSEGQTYEQYF; CDR3nt: TGTGCCAGCAGCGAGGGACAGACCTACGAGCAGTACTTC
abundance: NA; j_gene: TRBJ2-3; d_gene: TRBD2; v_gene: TRBV10-3; CDR3aa: CAISRSGGAGGDTQYF; CDR3nt: TGTGCCATCAGCAGAAGCGGGGGGGCCGGCGGAGATACGCAGTATTTT
abundance: NA; j_gene: TRBJ1-5; d_gene: NA; v_gene: TRBV28; CDR3aa: CASSPNIFTQPQHF; CDR3nt: TGTGCCAGCAGTCCTAATATCTTCACTCAGCCCCAGCATTTT
abundance: many; j_gene: TRBJ2-7; d_gene: TRBD1; v_gene: TRBV2; CDR3aa: CASGDSYEQYF; CDR3nt: TGTGCCAGCGGGGACAGCTACGAGCAGTACTTC
abundance: NA; j_gene: TRBJ2-2; d_gene: TRBD1; v_gene: TRBV11-2; CDR3aa: CASSPGTGGRAGELFF; CDR3nt: TGTGCCAGCAGCCCGGGGACAGGGGGCAGGGCCGGGGAGCTGTTTTTT
abundance: NA; j_gene: TRBJ2-5; d_gene: NA; v_gene: TRBV30; CDR3aa: CAWSWTRETQYF; CDR3nt: TGTGCCTGGAGTTGGACACGAGAGACCCAGTACTTC
abundance: many; j_gene: TRBJ1-1; d_gene: NA; v_gene: TRBV7-9; CDR3aa: CASSPGGVNTEAFF; CDR3nt: TGTGCCAGCAGCCCCGGCGGGGTGAACACTGAAGCTTTCTTT
abundance: once; j_gene: TRBJ2-1; d_gene: TRBD2; v_gene: TRBV28; CDR3aa: CASSKGLAGGLDNEQFF; CDR3nt: TGTGCCAGCAGTAAGGGACTAGCGGGGGGTCTCGACAATGAGCAGTTCTTC
abundance: NA; j_gene: TRBJ2-2; d_gene: NA; v_gene: TRBV20-1; CDR3aa: CSAVLGGNTGELFF; CDR3nt: TGCAGTGCCGTATTAGGGGGGAACACCGGGGAGCTGTTTTTT
abundance: few; j_gene: TRBJ2-2; d_gene: NA; v_gene: TRBV29-1; CDR3aa: CSALVWAGELFF; CDR3nt: TGCAGCGCCCTAGTCTGGGCCGGGGAGCTGTTTTTT
abundance: few; j_gene: TRBJ2-2; d_gene: TRBD1; v_gene: TRBV12-3/TRBV12-4; CDR3aa: CASSSYRGRAGELFF; CDR3nt: TGTGCCAGCAGTTCTTACAGGGGGCGGGCCGGGGAGCTGTTTTTT
abundance: NA; j_gene: TRBJ2-7; d_gene: NA; v_gene: TRBV7-2; CDR3aa: CASCLGELYEQYF; CDR3nt: TGTGCCAGCTGCTTAGGAGAGTTGTACGAGCAGTACTTC
abundance: few; j_gene: TRBJ2-1; d_gene: TRBD1; v_gene: TRBV4-1; CDR3aa: CASSPGQGGSYNEQFF; CDR3nt: TGCGCCAGCAGCCCGGGACAGGGTGGATCCTACAATGAGCAGTTCTTC
abundance: few; j_gene: TRBJ2-5; d_gene: TRBD2; v_gene: TRBV7-2; CDR3aa: CASSLLGGGASETQYF; CDR3nt: TGTGCCAGCAGCTTACTAGGCGGGGGGGCTAGTGAGACCCAGTACTTC
abundance: NA; j_gene: TRBJ2-1; d_gene: TRBD1; v_gene: TRBV28; CDR3aa: CASRMAETGHNEQFF; CDR3nt: TGTGCCAGCAGAATGGCCGAGACAGGGCACAATGAGCAGTTCTTC
abundance: many; j_gene: TRBJ2-1; d_gene: NA; v_gene: TRBV27; CDR3aa: CASSLTFNNEQFF; CDR3nt: TGTGCCAGCAGTCTAACGTTTAACAATGAGCAGTTCTTC
abundance: few; j_gene: TRBJ2-1; d_gene: TRBD1; v_gene: TRBV10-2; CDR3aa: CATTRTGGYTMEQFF; CDR3nt: TGCGCCACCACTCGGACAGGGGGGTACACGATGGAGCAGTTCTTC
abundance: NA; j_gene: TRBJ2-7; d_gene: TRBD1; v_gene: TRBV20-1; CDR3aa: CSARPGTGNQGYF; CDR3nt: TGCAGTGCTAGACCCGGGACAGGAAATCAGGGGTACTTC
abundance: NA; j_gene: TRBJ2-3; d_gene: TRBD2; v_gene: TRBV7-8; CDR3aa: CASSPGTSGGATDTQYF; CDR3nt: TGTGCCAGCAGCCCCGGGACTAGCGGGGGGGCAACAGATACGCAGTATTTT
abundance: NA; j_gene: TRBJ2-2; d_gene: NA; v_gene: TRBV12-3/TRBV12-4; CDR3aa: CASSSFLAGSDTGELFF; CDR3nt: TGTGCCAGCAGTTCGTTCCTCGCGGGGAGCGACACCGGGGAGCTGTTTTTT
abundance: few; j_gene: TRBJ2-2; d_gene: NA; v_gene: TRBV10-3; CDR3aa: CAIEANTGELFF; CDR3nt: TGTGCCATCGAGGCGAACACCGGGGAGCTGTTTTTT
abundance: NA; j_gene: TRBJ2-7; d_gene: TRBD1; v_gene: TRBV24-1; CDR3aa: CATSGDAGGYEQYF; CDR3nt: TGTGCCACCAGTGGGGATGCAGGGGGCTACGAGCAGTACTTC
abundance: few; j_gene: TRBJ2-2; d_gene: TRBD2; v_gene: TRBV6-5; CDR3aa: CASSYSGTILNTGELFF; CDR3nt: TGTGCCAGCAGTTACTCGGGGACTATCCTGAACACCGGGGAGCTGTTTTTT
abundance: few; j_gene: TRBJ1-4; d_gene: NA; v_gene: TRBV20-1; CDR3aa: CSARDGGDEKLFF; CDR3nt: TGCAGTGCTAGAGACGGGGGGGATGAAAAACTGTTTTTT
abundance: NA; j_gene: TRBJ2-7; d_gene: NA; v_gene: TRBV7-9; CDR3aa: CASSSVGDVSSYEQYF; CDR3nt: TGTGCCAGCAGCTCGGTCGGGGACGTGAGCTCCTACGAGCAGTACTTC
abundance: many; j_gene: TRBJ2-7; d_gene: NA; v_gene: TRBV4-2; CDR3aa: CASSQDLASRSYEQYF; CDR3nt: TGTGCCAGCAGCCAAGATCTGGCTAGCCGAAGCTACGAGCAGTACTTC
abundance: NA; j_gene: TRBJ2-2; d_gene: NA; v_gene: TRBV24-1; CDR3aa: CAASESGHGELFF; CDR3nt: TGTGCCGCCAGTGAATCAGGGCACGGGGAGCTGTTTTTT
abundance: NA; j_gene: TRBJ2-1; d_gene: NA; v_gene: TRBV4-1; CDR3aa: CASSQGRDLDYEQFF; CDR3nt: TGCGCCAGCAGCCAAGGTCGGGACTTAGACTATGAGCAGTTCTTC
abundance: NA; j_gene: TRBJ2-6; d_gene: NA; v_gene: TRBV4-1; CDR3aa: CASSQVGFANVLTF; CDR3nt: TGCGCCAGCAGCCAAGTGGGTTTTGCCAACGTCCTGACTTTC
abundance: many; j_gene: TRBJ2-2; d_gene: NA; v_gene: TRBV12-3/TRBV12-4; CDR3aa: CASTSPKTNTGELFF; CDR3nt: TGTGCCAGCACGAGCCCCAAGACGAACACCGGGGAGCTGTTTTTT
abundance: few; j_gene: TRBJ1-2; d_gene: NA; v_gene: TRBV12-5; CDR3aa: CASGDLYYGYTF; CDR3nt: TGTGCCAGTGGGGACCTGTACTATGGCTACACCTTC
abundance: few; j_gene: TRBJ2-7; d_gene: NA; v_gene: TRBV7-9; CDR3aa: CASIGRSYEQYF; CDR3nt: TGTGCCAGCATTGGGCGCTCCTACGAGCAGTACTTC
abundance: few; j_gene: TRBJ2-7; d_gene: TRBD1; v_gene: TRBV6-5; CDR3aa: CASSYSPGGYEQYF; CDR3nt: TGTGCCAGCAGTTACTCTCCAGGGGGCTACGAGCAGTACTTC
abundance: NA; j_gene: TRBJ2-7; d_gene: NA; v_gene: TRBV27; CDR3aa: CASSFAIGGLVREQYF; CDR3nt: TGTGCCAGCAGTTTCGCAATCGGGGGTCTGGTTCGCGAGCAGTACTTC
abundance: NA; j_gene: TRBJ2-7; d_gene: TRBD2; v_gene: TRBV20-1; CDR3aa: CSARDGLAGTYEQYF; CDR3nt: TGCAGTGCTAGAGATGGACTAGCGGGGACCTACGAGCAGTACTTC
abundance: few; j_gene: TRBJ1-2; d_gene: NA; v_gene: TRBV4-1; CDR3aa: CASSQAGSGFNYGYTF; CDR3nt: TGCGCCAGCAGCCAAGCCGGTAGCGGATTTAACTATGGCTACACCTTC
abundance: few; j_gene: TRBJ1-4; d_gene: NA; v_gene: TRBV29-1; CDR3aa: CSVDSGNEKLFF; CDR3nt: TGCAGCGTTGACTCGGGAAATGAAAAACTGTTTTTT
abundance: few; j_gene: TRBJ2-1; d_gene: NA; v_gene: TRBV7-9; CDR3aa: CASSLVGYSYNEQFF; CDR3nt: TGTGCCAGCAGCTTAGTAGGATACTCCTACAATGAGCAGTTCTTC
abundance: few; j_gene: TRBJ2-3; d_gene: NA; v_gene: TRBV2; CDR3aa: CASSEQVRTDTQYF; CDR3nt: TGTGCCAGCAGTGAACAGGTGCGCACAGATACGCAGTATTTT
abundance: few; j_gene: TRBJ2-2; d_gene: NA; v_gene: TRBV4-1; CDR3aa: CASSPGADYTGELFF; CDR3nt: TGCGCCAGCAGCCCTGGGGCAGACTACACCGGGGAGCTGTTTTTT